The 11 T cell receptor beta chains below were found in one sample sequenced in a study of OX40 agonist ivuxolimab in advanced cancers. Here immunoSEQ multiplex PCR was the method, and the copy in TCRdb shows in-frame clones only, minus some. The repertoire holds approximately 90,000 clones, with roughly nine tenths as singletons. The specimen was CD4+ or CD8+ T cells sorted from blood, collected in a trial of the OX40 agonist ivuxolimab. The receptor source for this set is an adult with an advanced solid tumor such as melanoma, head and neck, liver or kidney cancer.

This clone appeared a single time. The gene calls are TRBV7-9 and TRBJ2-5, with 7 bases aligning to TRBD2. The assigned J gene may be wrong: the sequence end matches TRBJ2-7 better. CDR3 length: 14 amino acids. Germline CDR1 is SEHNR and CDR2 is FQNEAQ (reference sequence). CDR3 sequence: CASGSRTRDYEQYF. The CDR3, as DNA: TGTGCCAGCGGGTCTCGGACTAGAGACTACGAGCAGTACTTC.

The V and J genes are TRBV7-9 and TRBJ2-3; D is ambiguous. The germline V gene has CDR1 SEHNR and CDR2 FQNEAQ (reference sequence). V gave up 4 bases and J gave up 8 bases, with 13 bases separating them. The CDR3 length is 13 residues. CDR3 DNA: TGTGCCAGCAGCTCCCCCCTATGGGGTACGCAGTATTTT. As protein: CASSSPLWGTQYF.

V gene TRBV29-1 combines with J gene TRBJ2-1; D remains unclear. In germline, CDR1 is SQVTM, CDR2 ANQGSEA. Trimming shortened V by 3 bases and J by 2 bases, and 11 bases separated the two germline ends. The CDR3 has 14 residues. CDR3 sequence (DNA): TGCAGCGTTGATACTATTACGACCTACAATGAGCAGTTCTTC. Translated, it gives CSVDTITTYNEQFF.

V gene TRBV6-1 combines with J gene TRBJ2-7, with 7 bases lining up with TRBD1. Germline values: CDR1 MNHNS, CDR2 SASEGT. The CDR3 contains 14 residues. V gave up 8 bases and J gave up 4 bases; unmatched junction bases: 11. The CDR3 DNA is TGTGCCAGCTCCCCGTGGACAGGTCCTTACGAGCAGTACTTC. This sequence encodes CASSPWTGPYEQYF.

The genes are TRBV28 and TRBJ2-5; 8 bases fit TRBD2. The J segment lost 5 bases and the V segment lost 5 bases, leaving 16 bases of the junction unmatched. Germline CDR1 MDHEN, CDR2 SYDVKM. The CDR3 totals 17 residues. CDR3 region: CASSTWRREVVGETQYF. DNA for the CDR3: TGTGCCAGCAGTACCTGGCGGCGGGAGGTGGTGGGGGAGACCCAGTACTTC.

This chain connects TRBV23-1 to TRBJ1-5, with no clear D. Being an ORF, TRBV23-1 has a function that is uncertain. The CDR3 is made up of 14 amino acids. V was cut by 2 bases and J by 7 bases, with 12 bases left in between. The CDR3 spells CASSQILATQPQHF. The CDR3 DNA reads as TGCGCCAGCAGTCAAATCCTGGCTACACAGCCCCAGCATTTT.

The table lists this clone with a count of one. The rearrangement links TRBV28 to TRBJ1-5; D remains ambiguous. The germline V and J ends were trimmed by 7 bases and 5 bases, with 9 bases remaining between them. The germline CDR1 and CDR2 sequences are MDHEN and SYDVKM. The CDR3 length is 12 residues. The CDR3 DNA follows: TGTGCCAGCAATTCGGGGTATCAGCCCCAGCATTTT. This sequence encodes CASNSGYQPQHF.

This chain links TRBV10-3 with TRBJ1-3; D uncertain. The V and J ends lost 6 bases and 0 bases respectively, with 15 bases between them. There are 16 residues in the CDR3. Germline V CDR1 and CDR2: ENHRY, SYGVKD. Here the CDR3 reads CAIRGSHANSGNTIYF. The DNA for the CDR3 is TGTGCCATCAGAGGTTCGCACGCTAACTCTGGAAACACCATATATTTT.

The chain combines TRBV10-3 with TRBJ2-3; D perhaps matches TRBD1 (6 bases). Germline CDR1 and CDR2: ENHRY and SYGVKD. The CDR3 is 12 amino acids. V dropped 3 bases and J dropped 6 bases, with 7 bases sitting between them. The CDR3 region has the DNA TGTGCCATCAGTGACCAGGGGGATACGCAGTATTTT. Translating gives CAISDQGDTQYF.

V is TRBV19 and J is TRBJ2-7; TRBD2 agrees at 9 bases. Germline CDR1 and CDR2: LNHDA and SQIVND (reference sequence). V shed 3 bases and J 2 bases; nucleotides not matched to a gene: 5. This CDR3 is built from 15 residues. The CDR3 is CASSIFSGSTYEQYF. CDR3 in DNA: TGTGCCAGTAGTATCTTTAGCGGGAGTACCTACGAGCAGTACTTC.

The chain recombines TRBV5-1 with TRBJ2-2; D is unresolved. The germline V and J ends were trimmed by 3 bases and 5 bases, with 14 bases remaining between them. Germline-derived CDR1 and CDR2 are SGHRS and YFSETQ. The CDR3 loop spans 15 amino acids. The CDR3 is CASSSEGNLTGELFF. CDR3 bases: TGCGCCAGCAGCTCTGAAGGTAATCTAACCGGGGAGCTGTTTTTT.